The 14 T cell receptor beta chains reported below all come from one sample, sequenced in a study of Ad26.COV2.S vaccination and SARS-CoV-2 variants. Noted treatment: approximately 18 received Ad26.COV2.S at low or high dose, single or two shots; a few received placebo; per-sample allocation not given. Sampling happened 63 days after the first vaccine or placebo injection. Sequencing was performed with immunoSEQ multiplex PCR; in TCRdb, only in-frame clones are kept and a portion is missing. The sample carries around 340,000 clones, around 88% recorded once. The specimen was peripheral blood, collected in a trial of Ad26.COV2.S vaccine versus placebo. The source is a person aged 18-60 years who received the Ad26.COV2.S COVID-19 vaccine or a placebo.

In its sample, this clone was seen once. The chain joins TRBV30 to TRBJ1-6; maybe TRBD1 (5 bases). CDR1 and CDR2 (germline): GTSNPN, SVGIG (reference sequence). The CDR3 sequence is 13 residues long. The germline V and J ends were trimmed by 3 bases and 5 bases, with 8 bases remaining between them. The CDR3 reads CAWSLQDNSPLHF. The CDR3 bases are TGTGCCTGGAGCTTACAGGATAATTCACCCCTCCACTTT.

The chain employs TRBV27 and TRBJ2-7; D ambiguous. In germline, CDR1 is MNHEY, CDR2 SMNVEV (reference sequence). Trimming took 0 bases from V and 2 from J, leaving 11 bases between them. The CDR3 sequence is 15 residues long. DNA of the CDR3: TGTGCCAGCAGTTTATCCCCGGGTGACCCCTACGAGCAGTACTTC. This translates into CASSLSPGDPYEQYF.

The V gene is TRBV7-3, the J gene TRBJ2-3; the match to TRBD2 covers 13 bases. The junction had 5 bases not matched to a gene; V was cut back by 3 bases and J by 5 bases. This CDR3 has 16 amino acids. In germline, CDR1 is SGHTA, CDR2 FQGTGA. CDR3 coding DNA: TGTGCCAGCAGCTTTACTAGCGGGGGGGCCCTAGATACGCAGTATTTT. Protein product: CASSFTSGGALDTQYF. Supplemented by reference TRBV7-3 and TRBJ2-3, the full variable domain reads GAGVSQTPSNKVTEKGKYVELRCDPISGHTALYWYRQSLGQGPEFLIYFQGTGAADDSGLPNDRFFAVRPEGSVSTLKIQRTERGDSAVYLCASSFTSGGALDTQYFGPGTRLTVL.

The CDR3 loop reads CASSLTGATGELFF. The CDR3 region has the DNA TGCGCCAGCAGCTTGACAGGGGCCACCGGGGAGCTGTTTTTT. The chain links TRBV5-1 to TRBJ2-2; 7 bases are a match to TRBD1. From germline, CDR1 is SGHRS and CDR2 YFSETQ. J lost 4 bases, V lost 1 base, and 1 base had no gene match. There are 14 residues in the CDR3.

V gene TRBV5-1 combines with J gene TRBJ1-1; weak D call: TRBD1 (5 bases). CDR3 length: 14 amino acids. The ends were cut back, 7 bases at V and 1 base at J, with 14 bases in the middle. Germline CDR1 and CDR2: SGHRS and YFSETQ. The CDR3 sequence: CASRNGGPNTEAFF. The CDR3 DNA follows: TGCGCCAGCCGAAATGGGGGTCCGAACACTGAAGCTTTCTTT.

The chain couples TRBV27 to TRBJ2-1, with D perhaps TRBD1 or TRBD2 (5 bases each). Germline V gene sequence: CDR1 MNHEY, CDR2 SMNVEV (reference sequence). This CDR3 is built from 15 residues. V was cut by 8 bases and J by 10 bases, with 24 bases left in between. The CDR3 bases are TGTGCCAGCCGACTGACTGGGGGTCTAGTAGGGGAGCAGTTCTTC. Translation gives CASRLTGGLVGEQFF.

This clone has a single count. CDR3 nucleotide sequence: TGTGCCAGCACCGGGATTCGGTACGAGCAGTACTTC. Protein: CASTGIRYEQYF. This chain links TRBV6-4 with TRBJ2-7, with D perhaps matching TRBD2 (5 bases). The CDR3 extends over 12 amino acids. CDR1 MRHNA and CDR2 SNTAGT come from the germline V gene. The ends were cut back, 7 bases at V and 4 bases at J, with 11 bases in the middle.

The chain is built from TRBV19 and TRBJ2-3, with 9 bases that match TRBD2. The CDR3 is 16 amino acids. V dropped 5 bases and J dropped 1; count of bases not matched to a gene: 7. Germline V gene lookup returns CDR1 LNHDA and CDR2 SQIVND (reference sequence). The CDR3 sequence is CASSLRRTSGTDTQYF. The DNA of the CDR3 is TGTGCCAGTAGTTTACGCCGGACTAGCGGCACAGATACGCAGTATTTT. Combining the CDR3 with reference TRBV19 and TRBJ2-3 gives the whole variable domain DGGITQSPKYLFRKEGQNVTLSCEQNLNHDAMYWYRQDPGQGLRLIYYSQIVNDFQKGDIAEGYSVSREKKESFPLTVTSAQKNPTAFYLCASSLRRTSGTDTQYFGPGTRLTVL.

This chain links TRBV27 with TRBJ2-1, with D tentatively TRBD2 (6 bases). Germline V gives CDR1 MNHEY, CDR2 SMNVEV (reference sequence). The CDR3 sequence is 14 residues long. V lost 2 bases to trimming and J lost 4 bases, with 9 bases between them. The CDR3 loop is CASSLGSGYNEQFF. For the CDR3, the DNA is TGTGCCAGCAGTTTAGGTAGCGGATACAATGAGCAGTTCTTC.

This clone was found a few times. The CDR3 sequence: CASSPQDSGGNSPLHF. CDR3 sequence (DNA): TGTGCCAGCTCACCACAGGACTCGGGGGGTAATTCACCCCTCCACTTT. The gene calls are TRBV18 and TRBJ1-6; D might be TRBD1 (5 bases). Germline V gene sequence: CDR1 KGHSH, CDR2 LQKENI. The CDR3 has 16 residues. The V and J ends lost 1 base and 6 bases respectively, with 13 bases between them.

This clone was seen only once. The rearrangement links TRBV6-1 to TRBJ2-3; either TRBD1 or TRBD2 may fit D (5 bases each). This CDR3 has 17 residues. Germline CDR1 and CDR2: MNHNS and SASEGT. Trimming removed 3 bases at V and 3 bases at J, with 19 bases between. In DNA form, the CDR3 reads TGTGCCAGCAGTGATTTAAAGGGGACCGTCCGGACAGATACGCAGTATTTT. Protein: CASSDLKGTVRTDTQYF.

The gene calls are TRBV5-1 and TRBJ1-6; D unresolved. The ends were cut back, 0 bases at V and 10 bases at J, with 5 bases in the middle. This CDR3 is built from 12 residues. The germline gives CDR1 SGHRS, CDR2 YFSETQ. The CDR3 region has the DNA TGCGCCAGCAGCTTGGAGGGCTCACCCCTCCACTTT. Its protein product is CASSLEGSPLHF.

V and J are TRBV12-3 or TRBV12-4 and TRBJ2-1, with D maybe TRBD2 (7 bases). With 7 bases removed from V and 8 bases from J, the gap between germline ends came to 15 bases. The CDR3 length is 13 residues. The CDR3 sequence is CASTLQGGHEQFF. For the CDR3, the DNA is TGTGCCAGCACCTTACAGGGAGGGCATGAGCAGTTCTTC.

With respect to this clone: The junction shows a germline mismatch at one end, possibly a read error. The chain employs TRBV6-5 and TRBJ2-1; 8 nucleotides agree with TRBD1. Germline assignment: CDR1 MNHEY and CDR2 SVGAGI. The CDR3 is made up of 11 amino acids. The CDR3, as DNA: TGTGCCAGCAGTACAGGGGGTCGGCTGCTCTTC. Protein sequence: CASSTGGRLLF.